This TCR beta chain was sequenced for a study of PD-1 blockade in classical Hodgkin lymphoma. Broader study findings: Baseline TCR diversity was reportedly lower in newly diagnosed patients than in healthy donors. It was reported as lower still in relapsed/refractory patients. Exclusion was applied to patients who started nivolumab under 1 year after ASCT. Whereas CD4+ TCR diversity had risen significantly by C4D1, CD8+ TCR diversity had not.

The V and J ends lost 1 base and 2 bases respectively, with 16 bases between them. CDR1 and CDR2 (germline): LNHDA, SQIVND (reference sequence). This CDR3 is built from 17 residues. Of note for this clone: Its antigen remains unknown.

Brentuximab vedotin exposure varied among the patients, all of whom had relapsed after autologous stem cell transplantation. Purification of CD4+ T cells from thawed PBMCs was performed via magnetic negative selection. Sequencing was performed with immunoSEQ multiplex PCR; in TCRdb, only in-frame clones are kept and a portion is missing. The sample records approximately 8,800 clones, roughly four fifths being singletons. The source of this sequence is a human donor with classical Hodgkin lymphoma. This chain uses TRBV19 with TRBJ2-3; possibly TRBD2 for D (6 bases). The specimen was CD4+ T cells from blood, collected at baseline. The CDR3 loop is CASSIGGAGRHTDTQYF. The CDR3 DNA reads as TGTGCCAGTAGTATAGGCGGTGCGGGACGCCACACAGATACGCAGTATTTT. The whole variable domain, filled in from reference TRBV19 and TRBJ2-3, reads DGGITQSPKYLFRKEGQNVTLSCEQNLNHDAMYWYRQDPGQGLRLIYYSQIVNDFQKGDIAEGYSVSREKKESFPLTVTSAQKNPTAFYLCASSIGGAGRHTDTQYFGPGTRLTVL.